The T cell receptor (beta chain) under discussion was sequenced for a study of shared clonotypes between healthy human individuals. CD8 cells regarded as naive lacked CD45RO, were positively chosen for CCR7, and omitted terminally differentiated effector memory CD45RA+ cells. Healthy adults negative for HIV, lacking recent acute infections or vaccinations, served as donors. CDR3 length: 15 residues. V shed 3 bases and J 4 bases; nucleotides not matched to a gene: 6. Per the germline V gene, CDR1 is MGHRA and CDR2 is YSYEKL. In this sample, this clone turned up a few times. The antigen remains undetermined. Only in-frame clones appear in the TCRdb table, and some are missing; sequencing was by immunoSEQ multiplex PCR. The table lists hundreds of thousands of clones, roughly 96% of them singletons, with over 0.09% in the top ten. Broader study findings: The rarefaction results pointed to incomplete sorted-subset sequencing despite large depth.

The sequence came from a woman aged 25-40 years in good health. The rearrangement links TRBV4-1 to TRBJ2-7; 10 bases agree with TRBD2. Source material: naive CD8+ T cells sorted from blood. The CDR3 loop reads CASSHAGTSEYEQYF. CDR3 bases: TGCGCCAGCAGCCACGCCGGGACTAGCGAGTACGAGCAGTACTTC.